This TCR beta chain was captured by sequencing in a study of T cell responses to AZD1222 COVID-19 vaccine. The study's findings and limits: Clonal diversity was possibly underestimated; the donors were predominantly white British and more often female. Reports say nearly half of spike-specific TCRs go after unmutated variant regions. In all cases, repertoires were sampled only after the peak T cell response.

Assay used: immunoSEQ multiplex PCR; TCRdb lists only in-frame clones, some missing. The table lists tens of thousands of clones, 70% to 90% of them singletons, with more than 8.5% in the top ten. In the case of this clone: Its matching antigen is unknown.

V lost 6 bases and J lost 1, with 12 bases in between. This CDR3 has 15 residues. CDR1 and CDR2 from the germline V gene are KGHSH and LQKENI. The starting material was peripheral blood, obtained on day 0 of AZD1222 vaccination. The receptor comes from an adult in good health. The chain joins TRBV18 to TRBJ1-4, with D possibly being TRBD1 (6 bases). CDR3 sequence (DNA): TGTGCCAGCTCTCTAGGACAGATAACTAATGAAAAACTGTTTTTT. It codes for CASSLGQITNEKLFF.